Presented here are 10 T cell receptor beta chains from one specimen sequenced in a study of neurological immune-mediated disorders. TCRdb re-analysed the 5' RACE reads in MiXCR, keeping a single row per CDR3 protein. The data contain about 74,000 distinct CDR3 sequences, 4% to 6% of them singletons. The sequenced material came from PBMCs. These TCRs come from a man aged 18 to 29 with multiple sclerosis.

The chain has TRBV27 and TRBJ2-7, with D perhaps matching TRBD2 (5 bases). The CDR3 extends over 15 amino acids. Germline CDR1 reads MNHEY; CDR2 reads SMNVEV (reference sequence). Trimming removed 3 bases from V and 2 bases from J, with 14 bases in between. CDR3 region: CASSFIRERPYEQYF. The CDR3 DNA is TGTGCCAGCAGTTTCATCCGGGAAAGACCCTACGAGCAGTACTTC.

This clonotype was counted many times. The gene calls are TRBV7-9 and TRBJ2-3, with a tentative D call TRBD2 (6 bases). Trimming took 5 bases from V and 6 from J, leaving 18 bases between them. The CDR3 runs 15 residues. Germline CDR1 is SEHNR and CDR2 is FQNEAQ (reference sequence). CDR3 amino acids: CASSPMGGLADTQYF. CDR3 nucleotide sequence: TGTGCCAGCAGCCCGATGGGGGGATTGGCGGATACGCAGTATTTT.

This clonotype was counted at least ten times. The J gene is TRBJ2-3, the V gene TRBV9; D might be TRBD1 (6 bases). Germline V gene lookup returns CDR1 SGDLS and CDR2 YYNGEE. V gave up 3 bases and J gave up 4 bases, with 12 bases separating them. The CDR3 length is 14 residues. The CDR3 is CASSATGTSDTQYF. Written as DNA, the CDR3 is TGTGCCAGCAGCGCCACCGGGACATCAGATACGCAGTATTTT. Together with reference TRBV9 and TRBJ2-3, the CDR3 gives the full variable domain: DSGVTQTPKHLITATGQRVTLRCSPRSGDLSVYWYQQSLDQGLQFLIQYYNGEERAKGNILERFSAQQFPDLHSELNLSSLELGDSALYFCASSATGTSDTQYFGPGTRLTVL.

This clonotype turned up a few times. The DNA for the CDR3 is TGCGCCAGCAGCCCAACGACAGGGTGGAACGAGCAGTACTTC. Its protein is CASSPTTGWNEQYF. The rearrangement joins TRBV5-1 to TRBJ2-7; TRBD1 matches at 7 bases. The CDR3 runs to 14 residues. CDR1 is SGHRS and CDR2 is YFSETQ in the germline V gene. V lost 4 bases, J lost 5 bases, and 9 bases stayed unmatched. Complete variable domain (other parts from reference TRBV5-1 and TRBJ2-7): KAGVTQTPRYLIKTRGQQVTLSCSPISGHRSVSWYQQTPGQGLQFLFEYFSETQRNKGNFPGRFSGRQFSNSRSEMNVSTLELGDSALYLCASSPTTGWNEQYFGPGTRLTVT.

This clonotype was observed many times. V usage is TRBV10-1 and J usage is TRBJ1-3, with D perhaps matching TRBD1 (5 bases). V was shortened by 7 bases and J by 3 bases, with 10 bases between the two germline ends. Germline values: CDR1 WNHNN, CDR2 SYGVQD (reference sequence). The CDR3 loop spans 13 amino acids. The CDR3 DNA is TGCGCCAGCACCACAGGATTTGGAAACACCATATATTTT. Protein product: CASTTGFGNTIYF.

This clonotype has ten or more counts. The V and J genes are TRBV7-2 and TRBJ2-7, with a tentative D call TRBD2 (6 bases). The CDR3 has 14 amino acids. In germline, CDR1 is SGHTA, CDR2 FQGNSA. V was trimmed by 3 bases and J by 4 bases, leaving 13 bases between them. CDR3 protein: CASSFGGIGYEQYF. As DNA, the CDR3 is TGTGCCAGCAGCTTCGGCGGGATAGGGTACGAGCAGTACTTC.

This clonotype was found many times. CDR3 protein: CASSFRLAGDNEQFF. The CDR3 DNA reads TGTGCCAGCAGCTTCAGACTAGCGGGAGATAATGAGCAGTTCTTC. The J gene is TRBJ2-1, the V gene TRBV7-8; TRBD2 agrees at 12 bases. Per germline, CDR1 SGHVS and CDR2 FQNEAQ. This CDR3 has 15 amino acids. V shed 3 bases, J shed 7 bases, and the junction held 4 bases outside the gene matches.

This clonotype came up many times. This rearrangement joins TRBV6-5 to TRBJ1-1, with unresolved D. The V gene lost 0 bases and the J gene lost 8 bases, with 10 bases spanning the gap. The length of the CDR3 is 13 residues. Germline V gene lookup returns CDR1 MNHEY and CDR2 SVGAGI. CDR3 sequence reads: CASSYSMGSEAFF. The CDR3 DNA is TGTGCCAGCAGTTACTCGATGGGATCAGAAGCTTTCTTT.

This clonotype was observed at least ten times. The chain joins TRBV10-3 to TRBJ2-5; possibly TRBD1 for D (5 bases). Germline assignment: CDR1 ENHRY and CDR2 SYGVKD. CDR3 length: 14 residues. The V and J ends lost 8 bases and 3 bases respectively, with 16 bases between them. Written as DNA, the CDR3 is TGTGCCATCGGGGCCACGGGTATCGAAGAGACCCAGTACTTC. It yields the protein CAIGATGIEETQYF.

This clonotype was counted at least ten times. This chain joins TRBV5-1 and TRBJ2-7; D might be TRBD1 or TRBD2, each matching 5 bases. The V and J ends lost 0 bases and 6 bases respectively, with 10 bases between them. The germline gives CDR1 SGHRS, CDR2 YFSETQ. The CDR3 runs 13 residues. For the CDR3, the DNA is TGCGCCAGCAGCTTGGTAGCTGGGGGCGAGCAGTACTTC. Protein product: CASSLVAGGEQYF.